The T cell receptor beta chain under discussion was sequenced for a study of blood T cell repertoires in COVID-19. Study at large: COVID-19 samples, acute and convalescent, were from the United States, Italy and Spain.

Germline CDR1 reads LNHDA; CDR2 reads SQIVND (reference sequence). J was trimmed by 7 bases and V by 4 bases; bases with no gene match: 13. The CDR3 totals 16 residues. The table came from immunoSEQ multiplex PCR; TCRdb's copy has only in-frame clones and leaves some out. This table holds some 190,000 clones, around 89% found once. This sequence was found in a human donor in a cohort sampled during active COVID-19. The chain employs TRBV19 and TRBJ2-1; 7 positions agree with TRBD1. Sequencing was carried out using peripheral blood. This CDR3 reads CASSTLGTVTRNEQFF. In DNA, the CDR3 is TGTGCCAGTAGTACCCTAGGGACAGTCACTAGGAATGAGCAGTTCTTC.